This passage covers 8 T cell receptor beta chains from one sample sequenced in a study of T-cell memory formation after mild COVID-19. TCRdb reprocessed the 5' RACE reads via MiXCR and lists one record per CDR3 protein. The data contain 300,000 to 400,000 distinct CDR3 sequences, 15% to 20% of them singletons. The sample comprised PBMCs or a T cell subset sorted from them (not recorded which). All receptors come from a man aged 18 to 29 who had mild COVID-19 (a few samples of this study predate the infection). Cell type and time point are not known.

This clonotype has just a few counts. Germline and junction disagree at one end, which may indicate a read error. This chain joins TRBV7-9 and TRBJ1-1; possibly TRBD1 for D (6 bases). The CDR3 consists of 14 residues. CDR1 SEHNR and CDR2 FQNEAQ come from the germline V gene (reference sequence). The CDR3 DNA follows: TGTGCCAGCAGCTTCCTTTCCAGGGGAACTGCAGCTTTCTTT. Translated, it gives CASSFLSRGTAAFF.

This clonotype was observed a few times. The CDR3 protein is CAIRLAGAQGTQYF. CDR3 coding DNA: TGTGCCATCCGACTAGCGGGGGCTCAAGGTACGCAGTATTTT. The V and J genes are TRBV6-6 and TRBJ2-3, with 12 bases fitting TRBD2. Germline V lookup: CDR1 MNHNY, CDR2 SVGAGI (reference sequence). V lost 10 bases, J lost 8 bases, and 10 bases stayed unmatched. The CDR3 loop spans 14 amino acids.

The J gene is TRBJ2-7, the V gene TRBV6-5, with D possibly TRBD2 on 6 matching bases. The CDR3 has 12 amino acids. V was pared by 6 bases and J by 7 bases, with 13 bases between. CDR1 and CDR2 (germline): MNHEY, SVGAGI. CDR3 loop: CASSHGLAEQYF. CDR3 coding DNA: TGTGCCAGCAGCCACGGGCTAGCGGAGCAGTACTTC.

This clonotype turned up a few times. The V call is TRBV18, the J call TRBJ1-1; D call uncertain. CDR3 length: 13 amino acids. V lost 3 bases and J lost 5, with 10 bases in between. Germline CDR1 is KGHSH and CDR2 is LQKENI. The CDR3: CASSPSRATEAFF. The CDR3 DNA is TGTGCCAGCTCACCGAGTAGAGCTACTGAAGCTTTCTTT.

This clonotype ranks as medium-sized. In DNA, the CDR3 is TGCAGCGTTGAAGATTGGGGTTCTGAGGATTCCACCGGGGAGCTGTTTTTT. The encoded protein is CSVEDWGSEDSTGELFF. The chain links TRBV29-1 to TRBJ2-2; D not resolved. V was clipped by 0 bases and J by 4 bases, with 18 bases between them. This CDR3 is built from 17 residues. The germline V gene encodes CDR1 SQVTM and CDR2 ANQGSEA.

This clonotype was counted ten times or more. The V call is TRBV5-1, the J call TRBJ1-6; unclear D gene. The germline CDR1 and CDR2 sequences are SGHRS and YFSETQ. The CDR3 is made up of 14 amino acids. V was pared by 0 bases and J by 10 bases, with 11 bases between. CDR3 loop: CASSLEQPGSPLHF. Written as DNA, the CDR3 is TGCGCCAGCAGCTTGGAACAGCCCGGATCACCCCTCCACTTT.

The chain combines TRBV20-1 with TRBJ2-5, with D hard to call. V dropped 5 bases and J dropped 0 bases, with 10 bases sitting between them. This CDR3 comprises 13 residues. CDR1 is DFQATT and CDR2 is SNEGSKA in the germline V gene (reference sequence). CDR3 sequence reads: CSAPGRYQETQYF. The CDR3 nucleotides are TGCAGTGCTCCAGGACGGTACCAAGAGACCCAGTACTTC.

In this sample, this clonotype turned up many times. The chain recombines TRBV11-2 with TRBJ2-5, with D tentatively TRBD2 (6 bases). Germline loops: CDR1 SGHAT, CDR2 FQNNGV. V was trimmed by 2 bases and J by 4 bases, leaving 14 bases between them. The CDR3 contains 15 residues. The CDR3 DNA follows: TGTGCCAGCAGCTTACTCGGGCGGGAATCAGAGACCCAGTACTTC. As protein: CASSLLGRESETQYF. The entire variable domain, with the rest obtained from reference TRBV11-2 and TRBJ2-5, is as follows: EAGVAQSPRYKIIEKRQSVAFWCNPISGHATLYWYQQILGQGPKLLIQFQNNGVVDDSQLPKDRFSAERLKGVDSTLKIQPAKLEDSAVYLCASSLLGRESETQYFGPGTRLLVL.